Reported below is one T cell receptor beta chain. Its antigen is unknown. No base qualities exist here, and no much larger clone lies one base off it. The sample belongs to a study of T cell responses to AZD1222 COVID-19 vaccine (dated by TCRdb to the early 2020s). Turning to the overall study: TCR sequencing was performed for about 250 trial participants, of whom around 210 were given two doses of AZD1222 and some 25 were given two doses of MenACWY control vaccine. Trial participants were enrolled by age into 18-55, 56-69 and 70-plus year subgroups, with roughly 160, 29 and 62 TCR-sequenced participants respectively. Overall study results and their limits: Spike-specific TCR breadth and depth rose significantly after two AZD1222 doses compared with day 0 and with MenACWY recipients. Conclusions about previously exposed vaccinees are limited because only a handful of AZD1222 recipients were SARS-CoV-2 seropositive at baseline. Nearly half of unique spike-specific TCRs reportedly recognized epitopes outside regions mutated in the B.1.351 and B.1.1.7 variants. Because no day 14 peak-response samples were available, the repertoires could be characterized only after the peak T cell response. The 56-69-year group was small, and its depth increase did not reach significance, likely because of low power. CD4 TCRs associated with the vaccine covered the entire spike protein, and the dominant responses were in regions 160-218 and 743-854. Most participants were white British and females outnumbered males, and the authors suggested that clonal diversity may have been underestimated.

The junction shows trimming of 9 bases on V and 8 bases on J, and the gene matches do not reach 5 bases of it. CDR1 and CDR2 were assigned from the germline V gene as MDHEN and SYDVKM. The CDR3 sequence holds 13 residues, the cysteine and phenylalanine included. The retained sequence is limited to the CDR3, 39 bases, with the frame set at the first base. What this sample's time point label stands for: about 28 days (+/-7) after the second vaccine dose. Because spike-specific TCR depth and breadth did not differ between the two schedules, AZD1222 recipients who got a second dose at roughly 4 weeks were pooled with those who got a second dose at roughly 12 weeks. Samples from vaccinated people were obtained from the UK trials COV001 and COV002, which included a single-blind randomized controlled phase 2/3 trial of AZD1222 (ChAdOx1 nCoV-19) in healthy adults. For TCRbeta chain sequencing, PBMC samples from trial participants were taken at day 0 and at day 28 after the second dose.

The CDR3 regions of human TCRbeta chains were subjected to immunosequencing. The source study handled its data this way. Repertoire TCRs were matched against a reference library of SARS-CoV-2-specific TCRs generated with the MIRA antigen-specificity platform. Breadth was defined as the fraction of unique TCRs that were SARS-CoV-2-associated. Depth was defined as the fraction of total T cells that were SARS-CoV-2-associated. Using the MIRA data, each spike-specific TCR was assigned both to the spike region to which the TCR was reactive and to a CD4 or CD8 class. Log10-transformed breadth and depth values were compared by one-way ANOVA with Sidak's multiple comparisons tests. Drawn from immuneACCESS, this table holds only the in-frame rearrangements with V and J called that TCRdb kept. Clones are partly lost; checked studies trace under half to an unresolved V gene and leave the rest unexplained. That table gives V, J and clone size, and the DNA gave D and trimming. The sample table lists about 150,000 clones, 92% of them with a count of one. 2.5% to 4% of the sample is held by the ten biggest clonotypes.

This receptor was taken from an adult who received the AZD1222 COVID-19 vaccine. Sequencing was performed on peripheral blood, taken 28 days after the second AZD1222 dose. The chain is assembled from TRBV28 and TRBJ1-6; the junction holds 9 bases that match TRBD1. In nucleotides, the sequence is TGTGCCAGTAAGACAGGGGGGGATTCACCCCTCCACTTT. Its translation reads: CASKTGGDSPLHF.